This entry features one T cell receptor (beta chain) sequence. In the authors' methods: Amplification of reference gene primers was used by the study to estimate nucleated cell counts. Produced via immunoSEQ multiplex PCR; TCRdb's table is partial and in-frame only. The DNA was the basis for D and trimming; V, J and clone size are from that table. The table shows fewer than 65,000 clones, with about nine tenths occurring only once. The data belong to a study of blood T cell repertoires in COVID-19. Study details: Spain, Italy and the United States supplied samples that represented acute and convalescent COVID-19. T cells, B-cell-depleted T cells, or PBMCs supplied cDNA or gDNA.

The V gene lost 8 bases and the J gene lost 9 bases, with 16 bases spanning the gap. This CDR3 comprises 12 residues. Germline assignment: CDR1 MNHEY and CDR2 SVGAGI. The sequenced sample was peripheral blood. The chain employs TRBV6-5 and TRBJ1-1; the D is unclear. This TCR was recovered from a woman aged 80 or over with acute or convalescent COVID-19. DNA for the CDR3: TGTGCCAGCTGGTCCGGGTTAAGTCAAGCTTTCTTT. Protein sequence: CASWSGLSQAFF.